Below, 20 T cell receptor beta chains from the same sample are listed, as sequenced in a study of OX40 agonist ivuxolimab in advanced cancers. Clones were sequenced by immunoSEQ multiplex PCR, and TCRdb holds only the in-frame ones, with some missing. The sample consists of about 49,000 clones, 88% of them appearing once. The material was CD4+ or CD8+ T cells sorted from blood, obtained in a trial of the OX40 agonist ivuxolimab. The source of these receptors is an adult with an advanced solid tumor such as melanoma, head and neck, liver or kidney cancer.

The chain uses TRBV7-2 and TRBJ1-5; D is unresolved. CDR1 and CDR2 from the germline V gene are SGHTA and FQGNSA. V dropped 5 bases and J dropped 7 bases, with 21 bases sitting between them. This CDR3 comprises 16 residues. The CDR3 loop reads CASSPAVMRVGQPQHF. DNA for the CDR3: TGTGCCAGCAGCCCGGCAGTCATGAGGGTAGGACAGCCCCAGCATTTT.

V is TRBV5-1 and J is TRBJ1-4, with D maybe TRBD1 (5 bases). This CDR3 contains 14 residues. CDR1 and CDR2 from the germline V gene are SGHRS and YFSETQ. V lost 5 bases and J 4 bases, leaving 12 bases between the germline ends. The DNA of the CDR3 is TGCGCCAGCAGGTGGACGGGGGATAATGAAAAACTGTTTTTT. It translates to CASRWTGDNEKLFF. The entire variable domain, with the rest obtained from reference TRBV5-1 and TRBJ1-4, is as follows: KAGVTQTPRYLIKTRGQQVTLSCSPISGHRSVSWYQQTPGQGLQFLFEYFSETQRNKGNFPGRFSGRQFSNSRSEMNVSTLELGDSALYLCASRWTGDNEKLFFGSGTQLSVL.

This sequence joins TRBV7-3 and TRBJ2-6, with D possibly TRBD1 on 6 matching bases. The ends were cut back, 5 bases at V and 3 bases at J, with 14 bases in the middle. Germline CDR1 SGHTA, CDR2 FQGTGA. CDR3 size: 16 residues. The CDR3 bases are TGTGCCAGCAGCCTAGGACAGCTAGGTGGGGCCAACGTCCTGACTTTC. This codes for CASSLGQLGGANVLTF.

Relative to its sample, this clone is medium-sized. This chain links TRBV19 with TRBJ2-7, with 9 bases lining up with TRBD1. Germline CDR1 reads LNHDA; CDR2 reads SQIVND (reference sequence). CDR3 length: 15 residues. V trimming: 2 bases; J trimming: 1 base; junction bases outside the gene matches: 3. The CDR3 DNA reads as TGTGCCAGTAGTATACCGGGACAGGGATCCTACGAGCAGTACTTC. Protein: CASSIPGQGSYEQYF.

The chain recombines TRBV5-1 with TRBJ1-6; 7 bases match TRBD1. CDR1 is SGHRS, CDR2 YFSETQ, per germline. Trimming cost V 4 bases and J 10 bases; bases outside gene matches: 8. The CDR3 sequence is 14 residues long. The CDR3 here is CASSPGQEGSPLHF. In DNA, the CDR3 is TGCGCCAGCAGCCCAGGACAGGAGGGGTCACCCCTCCACTTT.

V usage is TRBV6-6 and J usage is TRBJ2-1; 8 bases agree with TRBD1. V dropped 3 bases and J dropped 4; count of bases not matched to a gene: 8. Germline V gene sequence: CDR1 MNHNY, CDR2 SVGAGI (reference sequence). The length of the CDR3 is 16 residues. The CDR3 spells CASSYQGTGGYNEQFF. Written as DNA, the CDR3 is TGTGCCAGCAGTTATCAGGGGACAGGAGGGTACAATGAGCAGTTCTTC.

In its sample, this clone was seen a few times. The V call is TRBV28, the J call TRBJ1-1, with 8 bases aligning to TRBD1. The CDR3 sequence is 14 residues long. The germline CDR1 and CDR2 sequences are MDHEN and SYDVKM. Germline trimming cut 6 bases from V and 10 bases from J; bases unmatched to any gene: 13. Written as DNA, the CDR3 is TGTGCCAGCAGGGTAGACAGGGGCGGAGGTGGAGCTTTCTTT. This codes for CASRVDRGGGGAFF.

This chain uses TRBV11-2 with TRBJ2-7; D is unclear. Trimming cost V 9 bases and J 0 bases, with 15 bases left between them. Germline V gives CDR1 SGHAT, CDR2 FQNNGV. This CDR3 contains 14 residues. The CDR3 is CASKTSHSSYEQYF. In DNA form, the CDR3 reads TGTGCCAGTAAGACTTCCCACTCCTCCTACGAGCAGTACTTC.

CDR3 nucleotide sequence: TGTGCCAGCAGCCCGGGTACGGGAATAACTAGCACAGATACGCAGTATTTT. Translated, it gives CASSPGTGITSTDTQYF. This chain connects TRBV7-3 to TRBJ2-3; D is possibly TRBD2 (5 bases). Trimming took off 5 bases at V and 0 bases at J, with 18 bases between the two ends. The length of the CDR3 is 17 residues. Looked up from germline, CDR1 is SGHTA and CDR2 is FQGTGA.

The chain couples TRBV27 to TRBJ1-5; 7 bases align to TRBD1. V shed 8 bases, J shed 6 bases, and the junction held 10 bases outside the gene matches. The CDR3 runs to 14 residues. Germline V lookup: CDR1 MNHEY, CDR2 SMNVEV (reference sequence). CDR3 amino acids: CASAQTGEGQPQHF. CDR3 DNA: TGTGCCAGCGCACAAACAGGGGAGGGTCAGCCCCAGCATTTT.

The J gene is TRBJ2-1, the V gene TRBV7-9; TRBD2 might be the D (6 bases). V was trimmed by 8 bases and J by 9 bases, leaving 20 bases between them. The length of the CDR3 is 14 residues. CDR1 and CDR2 from the germline V gene are SEHNR and FQNEAQ (reference sequence). Here the CDR3 DNA reads TGTGCCAGCGTAGGTAACGGAGGGATCGGTGAGCAGTTCTTC. Translation gives CASVGNGGIGEQFF.

This rearrangement joins TRBV23-1 to TRBJ2-3; D ambiguous. TRBV23-1 counts as an open reading frame of uncertain function. This CDR3 has 16 amino acids. V lost 6 bases and J lost 10, with 26 bases in between. CDR3: CASSPKLDGPRTSQYF. The CDR3 nucleotides read TGCGCCAGCAGCCCCAAACTCGACGGGCCCAGAACATCGCAGTATTTT.

In DNA form, the CDR3 reads TGTGCCAGCAGCTTAAATGGGGGCGCTTGGGCTGAAGCTTTCTTT. Translating it yields CASSLNGGAWAEAFF. This chain uses TRBV7-3 with TRBJ1-1; D perhaps matches TRBD1 (6 bases). CDR1 SGHTA and CDR2 FQGTGA come from the germline V gene. V lost 1 base and J 6 bases, leaving 15 bases between the germline ends. This CDR3 region has 15 residues. Variable domain in full (rest from reference TRBV7-3 and TRBJ1-1): GAGVSQTPSNKVTEKGKYVELRCDPISGHTALYWYRQSLGQGPEFLIYFQGTGAADDSGLPNDRFFAVRPEGSVSTLKIQRTERGDSAVYLCASSLNGGAWAEAFFGQGTRLTVV.

V is TRBV27 and J is TRBJ2-7; D remains unclear. V was trimmed by 5 bases and J by 0 bases, leaving 11 bases between them. In germline, CDR1 is MNHEY, CDR2 SMNVEV (reference sequence). The CDR3 is 14 residues long. CDR3 coding DNA: TGTGCCAGCAGTCCCGTCCTCCCCTCCTACGAGCAGTACTTC. This gives the protein CASSPVLPSYEQYF.

J is TRBJ1-5 and V is TRBV6-4; D might be TRBD1 (6 bases). V shed 9 bases and J shed 15 bases, with 21 bases lying between them. CDR3 size: 12 residues. CDR1 and CDR2 (germline): MRHNA, SNTAGT. This CDR3 is CARQYTETGGHF. The CDR3 nucleotides read TGTGCCAGACAATACACGGAGACAGGCGGGCATTTT.

The chain joins TRBV4-2 to TRBJ2-3, with 8 bases aligning to TRBD2. With 7 bases clipped from V and 0 bases from J, the junction kept 6 bases outside the gene matches. The CDR3 sequence is 15 residues long. Germline V gene sequence: CDR1 LGHNA, CDR2 YNFKEQ. The CDR3 reads CASTREGYSTDTQYF. CDR3 in DNA: TGTGCCAGCACACGGGAGGGATACAGCACAGATACGCAGTATTTT.

This clone occurred a few times. This CDR3 reads CASSQETSRGETQYF. In nucleotides, the CDR3 is TGCGCCAGCAGCCAAGAGACTAGCCGGGGAGAGACCCAGTACTTC. This chain uses TRBV4-3 with TRBJ2-5, with 7 nucleotides matching TRBD2. The germline gives CDR1 LGHNA, CDR2 YSLEER. Trimming cost V 0 bases and J 4 bases; bases outside gene matches: 5. The CDR3 covers 15 residues.

The chain uses TRBV4-3 and TRBJ2-3; D is unresolved. Trimming removed 0 bases from V and 4 bases from J, with 8 bases in between. Germline values: CDR1 LGHNA, CDR2 YSLEER. This CDR3 region has 14 residues. CDR3 sequence: CASSQEQPPDTQYF. The CDR3 nucleotides are TGCGCCAGCAGCCAAGAGCAGCCTCCAGATACGCAGTATTTT.

The V and J genes are TRBV5-1 and TRBJ2-5; unclear D gene. The V end was cut by 0 bases, the J end by 2 bases, with 8 bases between. The CDR3 contains 14 residues. Germline V gene lookup returns CDR1 SGHRS and CDR2 YFSETQ. The CDR3 nucleotides read TGCGCCAGCAGCTTGGTAGGGATGCAAGAGACCCAGTACTTC. Protein: CASSLVGMQETQYF.

V gene TRBV19 combines with J gene TRBJ2-7, with 10 bases lining up with TRBD2. The CDR3 is 16 residues long. Germline CDR1 reads LNHDA; CDR2 reads SQIVND (reference sequence). V trimming: 3 bases; J trimming: 5 bases; junction bases outside the gene matches: 10. The CDR3 region has the DNA TGTGCCAGTAGTATTGTTTTGGCTAGCGGGAGCCACGAGCAGTACTTC. Protein product: CASSIVLASGSHEQYF.